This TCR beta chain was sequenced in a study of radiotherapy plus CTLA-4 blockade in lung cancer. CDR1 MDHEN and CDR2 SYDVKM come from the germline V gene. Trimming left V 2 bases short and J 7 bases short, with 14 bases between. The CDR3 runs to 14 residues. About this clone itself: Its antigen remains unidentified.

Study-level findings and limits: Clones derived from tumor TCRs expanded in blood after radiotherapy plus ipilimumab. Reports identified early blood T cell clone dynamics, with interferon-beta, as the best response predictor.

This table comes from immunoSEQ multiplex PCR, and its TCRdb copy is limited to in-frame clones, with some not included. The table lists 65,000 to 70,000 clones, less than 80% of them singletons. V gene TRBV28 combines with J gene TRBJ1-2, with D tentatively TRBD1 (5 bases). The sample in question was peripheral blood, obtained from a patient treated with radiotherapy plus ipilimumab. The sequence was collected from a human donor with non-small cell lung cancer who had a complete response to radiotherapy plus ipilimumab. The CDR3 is CASSLTGQESGYTF. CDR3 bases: TGTGCCAGCAGTTTAACGGGGCAGGAATCTGGCTACACCTTC.